The sequence of this T cell receptor (beta chain) was determined in a study of control samples from healthy donors and cancer patients. V lost 0 bases and J 13 bases, leaving 15 bases between the germline ends. Germline CDR1 LGHDT, CDR2 YNNKEL (reference sequence). The CDR3 spans 14 residues. Clones were sequenced by immunoSEQ multiplex PCR, and TCRdb holds only the in-frame ones, with some missing. The sample consists of roughly 200,000 clones, just under 95% of them appearing once. This receptor was taken from a man younger than 35 in good health. This rearrangement joins TRBV3-1 (or the pseudogene TRBV3-2) to TRBJ1-4; a weak D match, TRBD1 (5 bases). The sequencing input was blood. The CDR3 DNA sequence: TGTGCCAGCAGCCAAGAAACATTTTTTGGGGGACTGTTTTTT. It encodes CASSQETFFGGLFF.